The clone carrying this T cell receptor beta chain was seen only a few times. Its antigen is unknown. The CDR3 extends over 12 amino acids. The ends were cut back, 5 bases at V and 11 bases at J, with 13 bases in the middle. Patients were excluded because of uncontrolled infection, other autoimmune disease, pregnancy or lactation. PBMCs were obtained from over 8.5 ml fresh peripheral blood. The sample belongs to a study of T cells in Graves' hyperthyroidism and ophthalmopathy. The overall study: At initial diagnosis, before any treatment had begun, peripheral blood was obtained.

Notes on the study in general: Within blood appeared most thyroid clonotypes that had expanded above 0.001.

Amplified TCR beta CDR3 regions derived from RNA transcripts. Carried out on the TCR CDR3, a first-round RT-PCR used the HTBI primer set. TCRdb re-called the multiplex PCR reads through MiXCR, storing one row per CDR3 protein. The data show approximately 380,000 distinct CDR3 sequences, approximately 19% seen once. This chain joins TRBV12-3 or TRBV12-4 and TRBJ1-5; no clear D. Material: blood. This TCR derives from a woman between 18 and 29 years old with Graves' hyperthyroidism. The chain's CDR3 is CASSPGLGAQHF. CDR3 nucleotide sequence: TGTGCCAGCAGTCCCGGGCTTGGGGCCCAGCATTTT.